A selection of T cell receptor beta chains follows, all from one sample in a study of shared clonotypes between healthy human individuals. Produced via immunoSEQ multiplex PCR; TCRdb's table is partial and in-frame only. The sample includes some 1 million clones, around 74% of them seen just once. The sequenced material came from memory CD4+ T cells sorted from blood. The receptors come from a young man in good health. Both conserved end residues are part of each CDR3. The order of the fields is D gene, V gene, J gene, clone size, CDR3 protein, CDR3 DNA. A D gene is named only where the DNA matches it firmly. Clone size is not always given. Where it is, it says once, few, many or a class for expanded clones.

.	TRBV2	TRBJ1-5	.	CASSTDRINQPQHF	TGTGCCAGCAGTACCGACAGGATCAATCAGCCCCAGCATTTT
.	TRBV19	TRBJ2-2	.	CASSIDSSNTGELFF	TGTGCCAGTAGTATAGACAGCTCGAACACCGGGGAGCTGTTTTTT
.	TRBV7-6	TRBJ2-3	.	CASSLGRKAQSTDTQYF	TGTGCCAGCAGCTTAGGACGGAAGGCCCAAAGCACAGATACGCAGTATTTT
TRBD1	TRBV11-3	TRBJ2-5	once	CASSLGTGEIQETQYF	TGTGCCAGCAGCCTAGGGACAGGCGAAATTCAAGAGACCCAGTACTTC
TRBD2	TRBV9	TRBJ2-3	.	CASSAGRYSTDTQYF	TGTGCCAGCAGCGCCGGGAGGTATAGCACAGATACGCAGTATTTT
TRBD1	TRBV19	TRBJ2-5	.	CASSTHQRGLRETQYF	TGTGCCAGTAGTACACATCAAAGGGGGCTTCGGGAGACCCAGTACTTC
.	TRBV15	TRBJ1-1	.	CASAQWNTEAFF	TGTGCCAGCGCCCAATGGAACACTGAAGCTTTCTTT
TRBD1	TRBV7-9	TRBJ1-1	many	CASSLAVKQGQAEAFF	TGTGCCAGCAGCTTAGCCGTAAAACAGGGGCAGGCTGAAGCTTTCTTT
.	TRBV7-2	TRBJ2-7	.	CASSQPLGRYEQYF	TGTGCCAGCAGCCAGCCACTTGGGAGGTACGAGCAGTACTTC
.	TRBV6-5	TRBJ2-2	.	CASSQLFGAGELFF	TGTGCCAGCAGTCAATTATTTGGCGCCGGGGAGCTGTTTTTT
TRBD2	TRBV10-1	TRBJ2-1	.	CASSGTSGKQFF	TGCGCCAGCAGTGGGACTAGCGGAAAGCAGTTCTTC
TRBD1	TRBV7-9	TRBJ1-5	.	CASSSDRGANQPQHF	TGTGCCAGCAGCAGCGACAGGGGTGCCAATCAGCCCCAGCATTTT
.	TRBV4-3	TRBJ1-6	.	CASSQELLGGSPLHF	TGCGCCAGCAGCCAAGAACTCCTCGGCGGATCACCCCTCCACTTT
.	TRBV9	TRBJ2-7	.	CASSPWGASWYEQYF	TGTGCCAGCAGCCCCTGGGGGGCGTCATGGTACGAGCAGTACTTC
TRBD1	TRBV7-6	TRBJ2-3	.	CASSWTAASRDSPSTDTQYF	TGTGCCAGCAGCTGGACCGCGGCTAGCCGGGACAGCCCCTCCACAGATACGCAGTATTTT
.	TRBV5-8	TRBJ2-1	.	CASSLVGEQFF	TGTGCCAGCAGCTTGGTAGGGGAGCAGTTCTTC
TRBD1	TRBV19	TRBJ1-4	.	CASSIGQGSTATNEKLFF	TGTGCCAGTAGTATCGGACAGGGGAGCACGGCAACTAATGAAAAACTGTTTTTT
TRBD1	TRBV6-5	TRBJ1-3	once	CASMRGLSPGNTIYF	TGTGCCAGCATGAGGGGGCTCTCTCCTGGAAACACCATATATTTT
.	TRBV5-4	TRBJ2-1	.	CASSLQGGGEQFF	TGTGCCAGCAGCTTGCAGGGGGGCGGGGAGCAGTTCTTC
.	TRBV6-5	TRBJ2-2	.	CASSEGTGELFF	TGTGCCAGCAGCGAGGGAACCGGGGAGCTGTTTTTT
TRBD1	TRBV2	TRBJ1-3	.	CASRPDRRISGNTIYF	TGTGCCAGCAGGCCGGACAGGCGTATCTCTGGAAACACCATATATTTT
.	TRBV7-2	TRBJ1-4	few	CASSLGQGLNEKLFF	TGTGCCAGCAGCTTAGGGCAGGGCCTTAATGAAAAACTGTTTTTT
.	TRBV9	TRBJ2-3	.	CASSPRQGDTDTQYF	TGTGCCAGCAGCCCCCGTCAGGGTGACACAGATACGCAGTATTTT
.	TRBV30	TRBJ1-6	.	CAWSAGTPRDSPLHF	TGTGCCTGGAGTGCCGGGACCCCGAGGGATTCACCCCTCCACTTT
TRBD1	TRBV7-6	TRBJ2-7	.	CASSERQGVMVEQYF	TGTGCCAGCAGCGAAAGACAGGGGGTGATGGTCGAGCAGTACTTC
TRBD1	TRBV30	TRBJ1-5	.	CAWGRQGWQPQHF	TGTGCCTGGGGAAGACAGGGCTGGCAGCCCCAGCATTTT
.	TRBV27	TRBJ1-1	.	CASSFSGSSTEAFF	TGTGCCAGCAGTTTTTCGGGTTCGAGCACTGAAGCTTTCTTT
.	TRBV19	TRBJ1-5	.	CASSYSAGSTNQPQHF	TGTGCCAGTAGTTACTCTGCCGGGAGTACCAATCAGCCCCAGCATTTT
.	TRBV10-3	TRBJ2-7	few	CAINHEGVGYEQYF	TGTGCCATCAATCACGAAGGGGTCGGCTACGAGCAGTACTTC
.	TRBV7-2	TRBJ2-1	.	CASSLVNGVGEQFF	TGTGCCAGCAGCTTAGTCAACGGGGTTGGGGAGCAGTTCTTC
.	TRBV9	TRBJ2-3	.	CASSPQIADTQYF	TGTGCCAGCAGCCCCCAGATCGCAGATACGCAGTATTTT
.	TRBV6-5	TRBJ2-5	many	CASSYSNGKETQYF	TGTGCCAGCAGTTACTCGAACGGGAAAGAGACCCAGTACTTC
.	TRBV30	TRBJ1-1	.	CAWSTPPNTEAFF	TGTGCCTGGTCTACACCCCCGAACACTGAAGCTTTCTTT
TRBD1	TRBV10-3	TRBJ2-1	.	CAISEATGVRNEQFF	TGTGCCATCAGTGAGGCCACAGGGGTACGCAATGAGCAGTTCTTC
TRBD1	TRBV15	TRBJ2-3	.	CATKGDRAGTDTQYF	TGTGCCACCAAGGGGGACAGGGCGGGCACAGATACGCAGTATTTT
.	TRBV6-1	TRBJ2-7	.	CATRALGGSYEQYF	TGTGCCACCCGGGCCCTGGGTGGATCCTACGAGCAGTACTTC
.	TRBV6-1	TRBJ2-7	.	CASRERVNEQYF	TGTGCCAGCCGGGAGAGGGTAAACGAGCAGTACTTC
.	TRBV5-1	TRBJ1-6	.	CASSLDGLNSPLHF	TGCGCCAGCAGCTTGGACGGCTTAAATTCACCCCTCCACTTT
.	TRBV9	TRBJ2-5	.	CASSVFGGQETQYF	TGTGCCAGCAGCGTATTCGGGGGCCAAGAGACCCAGTACTTC
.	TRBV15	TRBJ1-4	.	CATSMRGRGANEKLFF	TGTGCCACCAGCATGCGGGGAAGGGGGGCTAATGAAAAACTGTTTTTT
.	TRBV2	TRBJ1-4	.	CASTQSAATNEKLFF	TGTGCCAGCACCCAATCGGCAGCAACTAATGAAAAACTGTTTTTT
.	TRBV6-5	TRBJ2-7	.	CASSYSMARSYEQYF	TGTGCCAGCAGTTACTCGATGGCACGCTCCTACGAGCAGTACTTC
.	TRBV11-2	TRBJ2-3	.	CASSSTRSLDTQYF	TGTGCCAGCAGCTCGACCCGCAGTTTAGATACGCAGTATTTT
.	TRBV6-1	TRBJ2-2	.	CAGMGGHTGELFF	TGTGCTGGGATGGGGGGGCACACCGGGGAGCTGTTTTTT
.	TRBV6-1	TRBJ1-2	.	CASSVLRAYGYTF	TGTGCCAGCTCAGTCCTTAGGGCGTATGGCTACACCTTC
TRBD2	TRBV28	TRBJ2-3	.	CASSFRSGRTTDTQYF	TGTGCCAGCAGCTTTAGGAGCGGGAGGACTACAGATACGCAGTATTTT
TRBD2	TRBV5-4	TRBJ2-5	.	CASSLGLAGGQETQYF	TGTGCCAGCAGCTTGGGTCTAGCGGGAGGTCAAGAGACCCAGTACTTC
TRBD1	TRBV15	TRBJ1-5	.	CATSSQGGGGNQPQHF	TGTGCCACCAGCTCCCAGGGGGGGGGTGGAAATCAGCCCCAGCATTTT
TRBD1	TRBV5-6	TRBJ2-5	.	CASRPTDRGLIETQYF	TGTGCCAGCAGGCCAACGGACAGGGGGCTTATCGAGACCCAGTACTTC
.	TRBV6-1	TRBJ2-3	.	CASSRTATDTQYF	TGTGCCAGCAGCAGAACCGCCACAGATACGCAGTATTTT
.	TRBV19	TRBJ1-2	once	CASSNPKGRHYGYTF	TGTGCCAGTAGTAATCCAAAGGGGAGGCACTATGGCTACACCTTC
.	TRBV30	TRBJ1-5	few	CAWGEGRQGPQHF	TGTGCCTGGGGCGAGGGCAGGCAAGGGCCCCAGCATTTT
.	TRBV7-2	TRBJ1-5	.	CASSLGGVVNQPQHF	TGTGCCAGCAGCTTAGGTGGGGTGGTCAATCAGCCCCAGCATTTT
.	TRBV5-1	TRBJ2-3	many	CASSLIQSTDTQYF	TGCGCCAGCAGCTTGATACAGTCCACAGATACGCAGTATTTT
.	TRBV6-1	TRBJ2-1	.	CASRGVLSYNEQFF	TGTGCCAGCAGGGGGGTTCTATCCTACAATGAGCAGTTCTTC
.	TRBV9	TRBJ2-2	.	CASSVEIGRANTGELFF	TGTGCCAGCAGCGTAGAAATAGGCCGCGCGAACACCGGGGAGCTGTTTTTT
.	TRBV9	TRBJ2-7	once	CASSLNPGSAAEQYF	TGTGCCAGCAGCCTAAACCCGGGCAGCGCGGCTGAGCAGTACTTC